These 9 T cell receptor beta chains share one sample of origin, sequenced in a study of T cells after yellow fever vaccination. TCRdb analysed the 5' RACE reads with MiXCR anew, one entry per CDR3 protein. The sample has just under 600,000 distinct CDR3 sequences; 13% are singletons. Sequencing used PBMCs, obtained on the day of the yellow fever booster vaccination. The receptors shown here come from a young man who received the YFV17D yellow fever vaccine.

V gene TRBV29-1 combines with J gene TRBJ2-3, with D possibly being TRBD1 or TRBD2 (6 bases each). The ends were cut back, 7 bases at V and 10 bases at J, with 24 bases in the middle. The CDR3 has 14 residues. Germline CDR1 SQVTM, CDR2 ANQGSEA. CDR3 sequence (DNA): TGCAGCGCGTCCGGGACTCCAGGTGCAGGGGCGCAGTATTTT. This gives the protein CSASGTPGAGAQYF.

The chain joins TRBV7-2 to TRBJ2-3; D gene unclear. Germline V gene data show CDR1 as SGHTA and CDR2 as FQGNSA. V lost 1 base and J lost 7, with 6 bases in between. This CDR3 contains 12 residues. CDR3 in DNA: TGTGCCAGCAGCTTAGAACAGTATACGCAGTATTTT. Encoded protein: CASSLEQYTQYF.

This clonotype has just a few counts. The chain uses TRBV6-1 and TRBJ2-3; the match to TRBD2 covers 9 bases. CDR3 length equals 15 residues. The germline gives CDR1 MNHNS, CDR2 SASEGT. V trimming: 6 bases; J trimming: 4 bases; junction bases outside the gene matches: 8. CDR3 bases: TGTGCCAGCAGGGCGGGAGGGAGTCCGGCAGATACGCAGTATTTT. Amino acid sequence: CASRAGGSPADTQYF.

CDR3 amino acids: CASKGGGSGELFF. CDR3 DNA sequence: TGTGCCAGCAAGGGGGGCGGTTCCGGGGAGCTGTTTTTT. The gene calls are TRBV9 and TRBJ2-2; the D gene could be TRBD1 or TRBD2 (6 bases each). This CDR3 has 13 amino acids. V was shortened by 6 bases and J by 6 bases, with 12 bases between the two germline ends. Germline V gene data show CDR1 as SGDLS and CDR2 as YYNGEE.

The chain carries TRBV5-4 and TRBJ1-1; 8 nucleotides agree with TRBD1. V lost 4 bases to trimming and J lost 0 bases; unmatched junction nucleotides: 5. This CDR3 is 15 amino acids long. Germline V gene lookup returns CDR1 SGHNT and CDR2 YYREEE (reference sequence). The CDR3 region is CASSPSTGVNTEAFF. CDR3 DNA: TGTGCCAGCAGCCCCTCGACAGGGGTGAACACTGAAGCTTTCTTT. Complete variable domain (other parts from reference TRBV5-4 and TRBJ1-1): ETGVTQSPTHLIKTRGQQVTLRCSSQSGHNTVSWYQQALGQGPQFIFQYYREEENGRGNFPPRFSGLQFPNYSSELNVNALELDDSALYLCASSPSTGVNTEAFFGQGTRLTVV.

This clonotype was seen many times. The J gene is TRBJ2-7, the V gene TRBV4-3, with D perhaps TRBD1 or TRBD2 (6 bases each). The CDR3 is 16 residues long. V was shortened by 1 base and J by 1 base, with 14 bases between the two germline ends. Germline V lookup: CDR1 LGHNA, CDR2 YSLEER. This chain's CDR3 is CASSQGRGGGSYEQYF. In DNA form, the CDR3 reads TGCGCCAGCAGCCAAGGACGTGGAGGGGGTTCCTACGAGCAGTACTTC.

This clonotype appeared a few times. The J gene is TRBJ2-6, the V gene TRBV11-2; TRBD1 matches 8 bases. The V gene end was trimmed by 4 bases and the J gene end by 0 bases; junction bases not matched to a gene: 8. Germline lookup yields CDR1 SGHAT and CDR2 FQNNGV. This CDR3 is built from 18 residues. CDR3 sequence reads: CASSYRDRRFSGANVLTF. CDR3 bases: TGTGCCAGCAGCTATCGGGACAGGAGATTCTCTGGGGCCAACGTCCTGACTTTC.

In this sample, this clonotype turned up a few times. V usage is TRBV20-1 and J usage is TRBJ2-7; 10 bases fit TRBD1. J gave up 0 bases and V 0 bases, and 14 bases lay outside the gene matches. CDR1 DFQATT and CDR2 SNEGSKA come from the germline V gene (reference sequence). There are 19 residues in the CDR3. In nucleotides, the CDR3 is TGCAGTGCTAGAGACCCTGACAGGGGGCGAATGGTCGGCTCCTACGAGCAGTACTTC. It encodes CSARDPDRGRMVGSYEQYF.

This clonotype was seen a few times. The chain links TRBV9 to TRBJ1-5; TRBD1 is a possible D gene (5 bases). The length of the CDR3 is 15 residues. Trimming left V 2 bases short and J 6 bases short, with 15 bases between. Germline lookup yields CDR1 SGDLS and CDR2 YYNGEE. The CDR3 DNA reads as TGTGCCAGCAGCGTGAACGGGGGGAAAGGTCAGCCCCAGCATTTT. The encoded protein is CASSVNGGKGQPQHF.